This T cell receptor beta chain was captured in a study of blood T cell repertoires in COVID-19. Across the study: The United States, Italy and Spain provided the acute and convalescent COVID-19 samples. Nucleic acid was either cDNA or gDNA, and it came from T cells, B-cell-depleted T cells, or PBMCs.

Authors' processing steps: Amplification from reference gene primers served as the basis for estimated nucleated cell counts. Generated by immunoSEQ multiplex PCR, the TCRdb table keeps only in-frame clones and is missing some. That table furnishes V, J and clone size, whereas the DNA furnished D and trimming. In the table there are some 170,000 clones, more than 90% of which are singletons. The V and J ends lost 0 bases and 4 bases, in that order; junction bases with no gene match: 5. Germline CDR1 reads MNHEY; CDR2 reads SMNVEV (reference sequence). The CDR3 spans 18 residues. This clonotype was sampled from a man in his 60s with active or convalescent COVID-19. The sequenced sample was peripheral blood. This chain connects TRBV27 to TRBJ2-3; 15 bases agree with TRBD2. CDR3 nucleotides: TGTGCCAGCAGTTTATCAGCGGGACTAGCGGGAGGCGCAGATACGCAGTATTTT. Protein product: CASSLSAGLAGGADTQYF.